Listed below are T cell receptor beta chains from one sample, sequenced in a study of cytomegalovirus exposure and HLA in healthy donors. The repertoire was sequenced with immunoSEQ multiplex PCR; TCRdb's copy has only in-frame clones and lacks some. Of around 62,000 clones listed, 77% are singletons. The sequenced material came from PBMCs. Every receptor here comes from a male donor in good health and CMV-seropositive. Each CDR3 is given with its conserved first and last residue. The listing skips clone size in some rows; elsewhere it reads once, few, many or a size class.

CDR3 protein	V gene	clone size
CSVEGTDRGGTDTQYF	TRBV29-1	once
CASSLLLGQGHGYTF	TRBV5-1	NA
CASSSRSGRPQTAGELFF	TRBV5-1	NA
CASSTKEFYQPQHF	TRBV19	NA
CASSPTTGRTEAFF	TRBV7-2	NA
CASSLVAGDTGELFF	TRBV5-4	NA
CATEGAGGYTF	TRBV6-1	NA
CASSLAGQSGYEQYF	TRBV11-3	NA
CASSLLAIEQYF	TRBV7-2	few
CASSQVSGNNEKLFF	TRBV4-2	NA
CASSLAQGTEAFF	TRBV7-2	few
CASSLFDRASSGNTIYF	TRBV7-9	NA
CATSRAGTGQTYEQYF	TRBV10-3	NA
CASSRTGGNNYGYTF	TRBV7-2	few
CASSLWTSGGRSYEQYF	TRBV7-9	few
CASSVGTGTYEQYF	TRBV5-8	NA
CASSSGTYEQYF	TRBV7-3	NA
CASSIEATSGLDTQYF	TRBV7-8	NA
CASSLKLAGGTDTQYF	TRBV5-4	once
CASSTTDWAVEQYF	TRBV5-1	NA
CASSFEDTQYF	TRBV7-9	NA
CASRKDRSNYGYTF	TRBV19	once
CASIREVNTEAFF	TRBV2	NA
CASSTQGYTQYF	TRBV6-5	NA
CASSPGTGAIYGYTF	TRBV10-2	NA
CASSHLQGRDSYNSPLHF	TRBV7-3	NA
CASSPGTGEDEQFF	TRBV5-1	NA
CASSPPVSGGPLEQFF	TRBV18	NA
CASSRGQANYGYTF	TRBV5-6	once
CASSLASGQGDYGYTF	TRBV7-2	NA
CASSTLRGTGGTDTQYF	TRBV19	NA
CASSSGSYGYTF	TRBV5-6	NA
CASSLMGRGNEPQHF	TRBV5-4	once
CASSLGTANTGELFF	TRBV11-3	NA
CASSLIRGARTGELFF	TRBV11-2	NA
CASIPGQGRVYTIYF	TRBV9	NA
CASSQTPPSDTQYF	TRBV7-2	NA
CASSYTTGLGNTEAFF	TRBV28	NA
CSAEDRERGGWNF	TRBV29-1	once
CASSPDSGGTDTQYF	TRBV7-3	NA
CASSTTGLAGGLLPGELFF	TRBV7-3	NA
CASSPTSRGQGPYNEQFF	TRBV7-3	NA
CASSRGLAETQYF	TRBV18	NA
CASSIGHSGTEAFF	TRBV19	NA
CASSESGGHEQYF	TRBV25-1	NA
CASSLGQARSYNEQFF	TRBV27	NA
CASSLKTGGNYGYTF	TRBV7-6	NA
CASSYGPSGDGYTF	TRBV7-9	NA
CASSEGQGYRDEQYF	TRBV7-9	few
CASSRQEGGYTF	TRBV6-6	NA
CASSQGLAGGPTGELFF	TRBV4-2	NA
CASSQVGGGGESYEQYF	TRBV4-2	NA
CASSKYTGAGSNQPQHF	TRBV5-4	NA
CASSLGSGGAYGDTQYF	TRBV7-6	NA
CASSLAGLAGRGQFF	TRBV13	NA
CASRPRQGAPQHF	TRBV6-5	NA
CASSVGGLSGNTIYF	TRBV9	NA
CASKLGGAYNEQFF	TRBV27	few